This T cell receptor (beta chain) was sequenced for a study of cytomegalovirus exposure and HLA in healthy donors. Per the germline V gene, CDR1 is LGHNA and CDR2 is YSLEER. The CDR3 has 14 residues. Trimming removed 1 base from V and 0 bases from J, with 7 bases in between. Only in-frame clones appear in the TCRdb table, and some are missing; sequencing was by immunoSEQ multiplex PCR. The data show around 160,000 clones, approximately 90% seen once. The V gene is TRBV4-3, the J gene TRBJ2-7; unclear D gene. The sample consisted of PBMCs. This receptor was obtained from a man aged 18 to 29 in good health and CMV-seronegative. CDR3 nucleotide sequence: TGCGCCAGCAGCCAAGGGCAAGTCTCCTACGAGCAGTACTTC. This gives the protein CASSQGQVSYEQYF.